These 28 T cell receptor beta chains originate from one sample sequenced in a study of T cells after yellow fever vaccination. TCRdb used MiXCR to reprocess the 5' RACE reads, holding one entry per CDR3 protein. The sample carries 320,000 or so distinct CDR3 sequences, roughly 8.3% recorded once. Here the sequenced sample was PBMCs, taken approximately 40 days after the first yellow fever vaccination. These receptors came from a man in his late teens or twenties who received the YFV17D yellow fever vaccine.

The sample holds a few counts of this clonotype. This chain joins TRBV6-2 or TRBV6-3 and TRBJ2-3; D not certain. Trimming shortened V by 8 bases and J by 2 bases, and 29 bases separated the two germline ends. The CDR3 covers 19 residues. Per the germline V gene, CDR1 is MNHEY and CDR2 is SVGEGT. The CDR3 coding sequence is TGTGCCAGCCGATACCCGAAAGACACCGTAAAAAGGATCACAGATACGCAGTATTTT. Amino acids: CASRYPKDTVKRITDTQYF.

V and J are TRBV5-1 and TRBJ2-2; no clear D. The germline V and J ends were trimmed by 3 bases and 6 bases, with 9 bases remaining between them. Germline V lookup: CDR1 SGHRS, CDR2 YFSETQ. The CDR3 spans 13 residues. Written as DNA, the CDR3 is TGCGCCAGCAGCTCCCCCCCCCCCGGGGAGCTGTTTTTT. Encoded protein: CASSSPPPGELFF.

The chain links TRBV12-3 or TRBV12-4 to TRBJ1-4; 7 bases are a match to TRBD1. V lost 5 bases and J lost 0; bases outside the gene matches: 9. The CDR3 is 17 residues long. As DNA, the CDR3 is TGTGCCAGCAGTCCATTCAGGGGGGAAGCAACTAATGAAAAACTGTTTTTT. It codes for CASSPFRGEATNEKLFF.

This clonotype was observed at least ten times. V is TRBV7-2 and J is TRBJ2-7; D is unclear. The CDR3 is made up of 13 amino acids. The V and J ends lost 5 bases and 2 bases respectively, with 10 bases between them. Germline V gene data show CDR1 as SGHTA and CDR2 as FQGNSA. CDR3 coding DNA: TGTGCCAGCAGCCCCGTAACCGCCTACGAGCAGTACTTC. This encodes CASSPVTAYEQYF.

The J gene is TRBJ2-1, the V gene TRBV5-1; D call uncertain. V shed 6 bases and J shed 10 bases, with 14 bases lying between them. Germline V gene data show CDR1 as SGHRS and CDR2 as YFSETQ. The length of the CDR3 is 12 residues. The CDR3 sequence: CASIDSFQEQFF. Written as DNA, the CDR3 is TGCGCCAGCATAGATAGCTTTCAGGAGCAGTTCTTC.

At least ten counts were recorded for this clonotype. The rearrangement joins TRBV6-2 or TRBV6-3 to TRBJ1-5; a possible D gene is TRBD1 (6 bases). V was trimmed by 11 bases and J by 9 bases, leaving 20 bases between them. Per germline, CDR1 MNHEY and CDR2 SVGEGT. The CDR3 extends over 13 amino acids. CDR3 residues: CAAGAGASSPQHF. CDR3 nucleotide sequence: TGTGCCGCCGGGGCAGGGGCGTCTTCGCCCCAGCATTTT.

The chain couples TRBV7-8 to TRBJ2-7; D uncertain. Trimming stripped 4 bases from V and 3 bases from J, with 7 bases between. This CDR3 region has 12 residues. Per the germline V gene, CDR1 is SGHVS and CDR2 is FQNEAQ. The CDR3 DNA follows: TGTGCCAGCAGCTCCGTCCTCTACGAGCAGTACGTC. This gives the protein CASSSVLYEQYV.

This clonotype was detected a few times. V is TRBV14 and J is TRBJ2-5, with 9 bases lining up with TRBD1. With V trimmed by 4 bases and J by 5 bases, 5 bases remained unmatched. There are 14 residues in the CDR3. Germline CDR1 is SGHDN and CDR2 is FVKESK. CDR3 protein: CASSRTGERETQYF. The CDR3 coding sequence is TGTGCCAGCAGCCGGACAGGGGAAAGGGAGACCCAGTACTTC.

This clonotype was picked up a small number of times. The CDR3 region is CASSERRWSEQFF. DNA for the CDR3: TGTGCCAGCAGTGAACGAAGGTGGTCCGAGCAGTTCTTC. The chain recombines TRBV25-1 with TRBJ2-1, with no clear D. Trimming stripped 2 bases from V and 10 bases from J, with 12 bases between. In germline, CDR1 is MGHDK, CDR2 SYGVNS. The CDR3 is 13 amino acids.

This chain joins TRBV20-1 and TRBJ2-7; D is unclear. Trimming pared 0 bases from V and 2 bases from J, leaving 11 bases between. The germline V gene has CDR1 DFQATT and CDR2 SNEGSKA (reference sequence). The CDR3 has 14 residues. CDR3 residues: CSARDRFLPYEQYF. CDR3 sequence (DNA): TGCAGTGCTAGAGACCGGTTCCTGCCCTACGAGCAGTACTTC.

This clonotype was detected a few times. The rearrangement joins TRBV21-1 to TRBJ1-1. TRBV21-1 is a documented pseudogene. The CDR3 is 15 residues long. The CDR3 bases are TGTGCCAGCAGCAACCTTCAGACATTGAACACTGAAGCTTTCTTT. Translated, it gives CASSNLQTLNTEAFF.

This clonotype was picked up many times. V is TRBV7-2 and J is TRBJ1-1, with 7 bases lining up with TRBD1. The germline gives CDR1 SGHTA, CDR2 FQGNSA. Trimming took 1 base from V and 8 from J; bases not matched to a gene: 1. The CDR3 consists of 12 residues. CDR3 sequence: CASSLVTGEAFF. For the CDR3, the DNA is TGTGCCAGCAGCTTAGTGACAGGGGAAGCTTTCTTT.

The chain employs TRBV7-2 and TRBJ2-1; maybe TRBD2 (7 bases). Germline values: CDR1 SGHTA, CDR2 FQGNSA. V gave up 0 bases and J gave up 0 bases, with 12 bases separating them. The CDR3 has 17 amino acids. CDR3: CASSLAAGALSYNEQFF. CDR3 in DNA: TGTGCCAGCAGCTTAGCGGCGGGGGCCCTCTCCTACAATGAGCAGTTCTTC. Full variable domain (missing parts from reference TRBV7-2 and TRBJ2-1): GAGVSQSPSNKVTEKGKDVELRCDPISGHTALYWYRQSLGQGLEFLIYFQGNSAPDKSGLPSDRFSAERTGGSVSTLTIQRTQQEDSAVYLCASSLAAGALSYNEQFFGPGTRLTVL.

This clonotype has a handful of counts. This chain links TRBV11-3 with TRBJ2-2, with D tentatively TRBD1 or TRBD2 (6 bases each). The V gene lost 5 bases and the J gene lost 2 bases, with 15 bases spanning the gap. Germline V gives CDR1 SGHNT, CDR2 YENEEA. CDR3 length: 16 residues. CDR3 protein: CASSPRGDGNTGELFF. DNA of the CDR3: TGTGCCAGCAGCCCTAGGGGGGACGGTAACACCGGGGAGCTGTTTTTT.

There are many counts of this clonotype. The rearrangement joins TRBV20-1 to TRBJ2-5; 8 bases fit TRBD2. The germline V gene has CDR1 DFQATT and CDR2 SNEGSKA (reference sequence). This CDR3 is 15 amino acids long. Unmatched junction bases numbered 11, after V lost 6 bases and J lost 2 bases. The CDR3 loop is CSAPSAGGLQETQYF. The CDR3 DNA sequence: TGCAGTGCGCCAAGCGCGGGGGGATTACAAGAGACCCAGTACTTC.

This chain uses TRBV6-5 with TRBJ2-7, with D maybe TRBD2 (6 bases). Trimming left V 0 bases short and J 7 bases short, with 10 bases between. Germline-derived CDR1 and CDR2 are MNHEY and SVGAGI. CDR3 length: 13 amino acids. The CDR3 DNA reads as TGTGCCAGCAGTTACTCGCCCGGGAGTGAGCAGTACGTC. Translation: CASSYSPGSEQYV.

This clonotype was detected only a few times. The rearrangement uses TRBV7-8 and TRBJ2-6; 10 nucleotides match TRBD1. The CDR3 is 17 amino acids. The germline gives CDR1 SGHVS, CDR2 FQNEAQ. The V segment lost 2 bases and the J segment 3 bases; nucleotides outside the gene matches: 4. CDR3 sequence reads: CASSLRQGALGANVLTF. DNA of the CDR3: TGTGCCAGCAGCTTAAGACAGGGGGCGCTTGGGGCCAACGTCCTGACTTTC. The whole variable domain, remainder taken from reference TRBV7-8 and TRBJ2-6, is GAGVSQSPRYKVAKRGQDVALRCDPISGHVSLFWYQQALGQGPEFLTYFQNEAQLDKSGLPSDRFFAERPEGSVSTLKIQRTQQEDSAVYLCASSLRQGALGANVLTFGAGSRLTVL.

The chain recombines TRBV18 with TRBJ1-5; possible D gene TRBD1, 5 bases. Germline V lookup: CDR1 KGHSH, CDR2 LQKENI. This CDR3 is 13 amino acids long. V was pared by 8 bases and J by 4 bases, with 12 bases between. The DNA of the CDR3 is TGTGCCAGCCGGGGGGGGGAGAATCAGCCCCAGCATTTT. It specifies CASRGGENQPQHF.

The chain carries TRBV18 and TRBJ2-7; TRBD2 matches 11 bases. Germline lookup yields CDR1 KGHSH and CDR2 LQKENI. Trimming removed 3 bases from V and 5 bases from J; junction bases left unmatched: 9. The CDR3 is made up of 16 amino acids. The chain's CDR3 is CASSPRLAGGVNEQYF. The CDR3 nucleotides read TGTGCCAGCTCACCGCGGCTAGCGGGGGGCGTAAACGAGCAGTACTTC.

The gene calls are TRBV7-9 and TRBJ1-6; 8 positions agree with TRBD1. The V segment lost 5 bases and the J segment 5 bases; nucleotides outside the gene matches: 5. Germline CDR1 is SEHNR and CDR2 is FQNEAQ (reference sequence). This CDR3 region has 15 residues. The CDR3 protein is CASSRGQGNNSPLHF. The CDR3 region has the DNA TGTGCCAGCAGCCGCGGACAGGGAAATAATTCACCCCTCCACTTT.

This clonotype has more than one count but fewer than ten. The chain couples TRBV4-1 to TRBJ2-3; TRBD2 agrees at 9 bases. CDR1 and CDR2 from the germline V gene are MGHRA and YSYEKL. The CDR3 has 17 residues. Unmatched junction bases numbered 11, after V lost 4 bases and J lost 3 bases. CDR3 in DNA: TGCGCCAGCAGCCCCGACGCGCTAGCGGGGTTGACAGATACGCAGTATTTT. This gives the protein CASSPDALAGLTDTQYF.

The chain uses TRBV5-6 and TRBJ1-1; D unresolved. This CDR3 has 12 amino acids. Trimming pared 4 bases from V and 6 bases from J, leaving 10 bases between. The germline V gene encodes CDR1 SGHDT and CDR2 YYEEEE. This CDR3 is CASSPGAAEAFF. The CDR3 nucleotides are TGTGCCAGCAGCCCGGGAGCGGCTGAAGCTTTCTTT.

V usage is TRBV6-1 and J usage is TRBJ2-3, with a tentative D call TRBD2 (5 bases). With 0 bases removed from V and 6 bases from J, the gap between germline ends came to 19 bases. This CDR3 has 17 amino acids. Germline lookup yields CDR1 MNHNS and CDR2 SASEGT. The CDR3 DNA reads TGTGCCAGCAGTGAAGCTTATGGACTGTCTCGTTTGGATACGCAGTATTTT. Its protein is CASSEAYGLSRLDTQYF.

There are a few counts of this clonotype. The chain joins TRBV4-3 to TRBJ2-3, with D perhaps given as TRBD1 or TRBD2 (5 bases each). The CDR3 runs to 15 residues. V was trimmed by 1 base and J by 8 bases, leaving 16 bases between them. CDR1 and CDR2 (germline): LGHNA, YSLEER. CDR3 residues: CASSQAGAPPATQYF. CDR3 nucleotides: TGCGCCAGCAGCCAAGCCGGGGCTCCTCCCGCTACGCAGTATTTT.

The J gene is TRBJ1-3, the V gene TRBV12-3 or TRBV12-4; D is unresolved. CDR3 length: 12 residues. V was shortened by 7 bases and J by 7 bases, with 11 bases between the two germline ends. This CDR3 is CASTKKSNTIYF. The CDR3 bases are TGTGCCAGCACCAAAAAAAGTAACACCATATATTTT.

This clonotype was observed a handful of times. This chain uses TRBV7-9 with TRBJ1-4; the D is unclear. Between the trimmed V and J ends, which lost 1 base and 5 bases, there was a span of 8 bases. This CDR3 region has 14 residues. Per the germline V gene, CDR1 is SEHNR and CDR2 is FQNEAQ (reference sequence). Written as DNA, the CDR3 is TGTGCCAGCAGCTTAGGAGGGCCCAATGAAAAACTGTTTTTT. Translating it yields CASSLGGPNEKLFF.

This clonotype was counted a few times. The genes are TRBV24-1 and TRBJ2-1; 9 bases agree with TRBD1. The ends lost 3 bases at V and 4 bases at J; junction bases unmatched: 0. CDR1 and CDR2 (germline): KGHDR, SFDVKD. The CDR3 sequence is 14 residues long. CDR3 sequence (DNA): TGTGCCACCAGTGATGGACAGGGGTACAATGAGCAGTTCTTC. Translated, it gives CATSDGQGYNEQFF.

This clonotype was detected a few times. The V gene is TRBV4-1, the J gene TRBJ2-5, with 11 nucleotides matching TRBD2. The CDR3 length is 17 residues. Germline values: CDR1 MGHRA, CDR2 YSYEKL. With 0 bases clipped from V and 4 bases from J, the junction kept 7 bases outside the gene matches. CDR3 nucleotide sequence: TGCGCCAGCAGCCAAGAGGATAGCGGGGGGGCTCGAGAGACCCAGTACTTC. Its translation: CASSQEDSGGARETQYF.